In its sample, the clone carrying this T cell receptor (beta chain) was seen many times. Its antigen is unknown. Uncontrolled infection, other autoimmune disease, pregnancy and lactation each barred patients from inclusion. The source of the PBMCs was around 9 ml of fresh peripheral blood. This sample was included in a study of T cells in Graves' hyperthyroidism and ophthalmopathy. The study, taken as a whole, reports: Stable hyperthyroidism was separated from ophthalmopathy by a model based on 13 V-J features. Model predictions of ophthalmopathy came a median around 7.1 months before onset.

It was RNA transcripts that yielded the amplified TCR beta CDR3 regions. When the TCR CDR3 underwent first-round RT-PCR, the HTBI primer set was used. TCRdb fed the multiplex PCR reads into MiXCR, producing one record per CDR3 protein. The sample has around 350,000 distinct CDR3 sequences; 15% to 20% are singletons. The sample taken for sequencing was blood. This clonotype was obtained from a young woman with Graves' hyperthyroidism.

This chain's CDR3 is CASSLHSNYGYTF. DNA for the CDR3: TGTGCCAGCAGTCTACACAGTAACTATGGCTACACCTTC. The J gene is TRBJ1-2, the V gene TRBV12-3 or TRBV12-4; no firm D call. V shed 5 bases and J shed 1 base, with 8 bases lying between them. The CDR3 length is 13 residues.